This T cell receptor beta chain was documented in a study of low-dose radiotherapy and immunotherapy resistance in tumors. The ends were cut back, 1 base at V and 7 bases at J, with 16 bases in the middle. The CDR3 spans 15 residues. Time point given: before trial treatment. Covering alpha and beta chains, TRAV- and TRBV-specific primers were used for the first-strand cDNA. TCRs underwent 20 PCR cycles of amplification with a constant-region primer and V-primer adapter. MiXCR, applied by TCRdb to the reads, yields one record per CDR3 protein. Of over 65,000 distinct CDR3 sequences listed, 15% to 20% were seen once; the top ten hold approximately 2.8%.

The chain uses TRBV12-3 or TRBV12-4 and TRBJ2-5, with D possibly TRBD1 on 6 matching bases. This receptor was identified in a male donor with prostate cancer. This specimen consisted of PBMCs, obtained before treatment. CDR3 residues: CASSLGGLPAVTQYF. DNA of the CDR3: TGTGCCAGCAGTTTAGGGGGGCTCCCGGCGGTGACCCAGTACTTC.